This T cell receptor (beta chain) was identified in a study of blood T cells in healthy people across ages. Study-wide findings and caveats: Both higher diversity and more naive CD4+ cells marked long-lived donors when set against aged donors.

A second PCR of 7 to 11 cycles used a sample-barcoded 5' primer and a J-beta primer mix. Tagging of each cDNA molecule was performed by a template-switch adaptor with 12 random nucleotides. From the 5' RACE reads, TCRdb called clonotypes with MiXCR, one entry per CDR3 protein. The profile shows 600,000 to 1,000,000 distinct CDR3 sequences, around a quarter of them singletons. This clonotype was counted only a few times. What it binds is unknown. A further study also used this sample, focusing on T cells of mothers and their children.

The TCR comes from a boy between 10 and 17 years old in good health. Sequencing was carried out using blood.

The CDR3 protein is CSASRFRDYSYEQYF. The CDR3, as DNA: TGCAGTGCTAGTAGGTTCCGGGACTACTCCTACGAGCAGTACTTC. The V call is TRBV20-1, the J call TRBJ2-7; TRBD2 agrees at 7 bases. This CDR3 spans 15 amino acids. Germline values: CDR1 DFQATT, CDR2 SNEGSKA (reference sequence). With 3 bases clipped from V and 0 bases from J, the junction kept 8 bases outside the gene matches.